Following are 27 T cell receptor beta chains from one sample sequenced in a study of CD8+CD57+ T cells in acquired aplastic anemia. According to the study, genomic DNA was the template for TCR beta VDJ and CDR3 profiling. TCRdb analysed the reads with MiXCR anew, one entry per CDR3 protein. The sample contains 400,000 to 450,000 distinct CDR3 sequences, about 70% of which appear only once. The source material was sorted CD4+, CD8+, or CD8+CD57+ T cells (not recorded which) from PBMCs. These receptor sequences come from a human donor in good health, serving as a control.

The rearrangement joins TRBV5-5 to TRBJ1-2; no definite D call. The CDR3 totals 14 residues. V lost 0 bases and J 4 bases, leaving 10 bases between the germline ends. Germline values: CDR1 SGHKS, CDR2 YYEKEE (reference sequence). The CDR3 loop reads CASSLGLPGYGYTF. CDR3 in DNA: TGTGCCAGCAGCTTGGGGCTCCCGGGCTATGGCTACACCTTC.

As DNA, the CDR3 is TGTGCCAGCAGCTTAGCGCTGCCAAGGGATACGCAGTATTTT. Amino acids: CASSLALPRDTQYF. V and J are TRBV11-2 and TRBJ2-3; no firm D call. This CDR3 has 14 residues. V lost 1 base and J 6 bases, leaving 11 bases between the germline ends. CDR1 and CDR2 from the germline V gene are SGHAT and FQNNGV.

About this clonotype itself: One end of the junction fails to match germline, which may point to a read error. The chain has TRBV7-9 and TRBJ2-5, with 10 positions matching TRBD1. The germline gives CDR1 SEHNR, CDR2 FQNEAQ (reference sequence). The CDR3 contains 15 residues. The CDR3 is CASSSQTGGQEAHYF. The CDR3 DNA reads TGTGCCAGCAGCTCACAGACAGGGGGCCAAGAGGCCCACTACTTC.

Ten or more counts support this clonotype. Because the CDR3's place on the DNA is in doubt, the DNA is left out and the CDR3 is given as listed by TCRdb. V gene TRBV6-6 combines with J gene TRBJ2-7; no check of the table's D call, TRBD1, against the DNA was made. From its first to its last residue, the CDR3 has 13 amino acids. The germline CDR1 and CDR2 sequences are MNHNY and SVGAGI (reference sequence). CDR3 region: CASSSSVPREQYF.

This clonotype has a count of ten or more. V and J are TRBV3-1 and TRBJ2-1, with 11 bases identical to TRBD2. Germline-derived CDR1 and CDR2 are LGHDT and YNNKEL (reference sequence). The V and J ends lost 7 bases and 7 bases, in that order; junction bases with no gene match: 6. There are 14 residues in the CDR3. In DNA form, the CDR3 reads TGTGCCAGCATGAATAGCGGGAGGGGGAATGAGCAGTTCTTC. Protein: CASMNSGRGNEQFF.

V gene TRBV7-8 combines with J gene TRBJ2-1; D gene ambiguous. The CDR3 covers 14 residues. Germline lookup yields CDR1 SGHVS and CDR2 FQNEAQ. The ends were cut back, 2 bases at V and 5 bases at J, with 10 bases in the middle. CDR3 in DNA: TGTGCCAGCAGCTTACTAGAAGTCAACAATGAGCAGTTCTTC. This sequence encodes CASSLLEVNNEQFF.

A word on this clonotype: Without the conserved terminal phenylalanine or tryptophan, this CDR3 likely stems from a read error. The DNA is left out, because the CDR3 cannot be placed on it with certainty; the CDR3 is given as TCRdb lists it. The chain joins TRBV2 to TRBJ1-2; the table's TRBD1 call for D was not verified on the DNA. Germline CDR1 and CDR2: SNHLY and FYNNEI. The CDR3 is 15 residues long, ends included. The CDR3 sequence is CASRQGRNYGYAFGS.

The chain carries TRBV20-1 and TRBJ2-3, with TRBD2 matching 8 bases. The germline CDR1 and CDR2 sequences are DFQATT and SNEGSKA (reference sequence). V shed 5 bases, J shed 7 bases, and the junction held 11 bases outside the gene matches. The CDR3 has 14 amino acids. The CDR3 reads CSAAGQPGGNTQYF. CDR3 bases: TGCAGTGCTGCTGGACAGCCGGGGGGGAATACGCAGTATTTT.

This clonotype was seen repeatedly, ten times or more. This chain connects TRBV20-1 to TRBJ2-7; perhaps D is TRBD1 or TRBD2 (5 bases each). V shed 3 bases and J shed 4 bases, with 16 bases lying between them. CDR3 length: 14 amino acids. Germline CDR1 reads DFQATT; CDR2 reads SNEGSKA (reference sequence). This CDR3 reads CSASTGTGGYEQYF. CDR3 DNA sequence: TGCAGTGCTAGCACCGGGACGGGCGGGTACGAGCAGTACTTC.

On this clonotype itself: Since no conserved phenylalanine or tryptophan closes the CDR3, a read error is the likely cause. The DNA is omitted, as the CDR3 cannot be located on it reliably, and the CDR3 follows TCRdb's listing. The rearrangement links TRBV19 to TRBJ2-3; the D call in the table, TRBD2, was not verified against the DNA. The CDR3 is 14 amino acids long, termini counted. Germline V gives CDR1 LNHDA, CDR2 SQIVND (reference sequence). The CDR3 loop is CASSNGHSTRTQSQ.

The chain uses TRBV2 and TRBJ2-3; 8 bases match TRBD1. This CDR3 comprises 14 residues. The ends lost 1 base at V and 7 bases at J; junction bases unmatched: 4. Germline assignment: CDR1 SNHLY and CDR2 FYNNEI. The CDR3 spells CASSEGQGANTQYF. DNA for the CDR3: TGTGCCAGCAGTGAAGGGCAGGGGGCAAATACGCAGTATTTT.

The chain joins TRBV5-4 to TRBJ1-6, with D hard to call. Germline V gene sequence: CDR1 SGHNT, CDR2 YYREEE (reference sequence). This CDR3 has 14 amino acids. V dropped 4 bases and J dropped 5 bases, with 10 bases sitting between them. This chain's CDR3 is CASSLPGDNSPLHF. The CDR3 bases are TGTGCCAGCAGCCTGCCCGGGGATAATTCACCCCTCCACTTT.

This chain links TRBV19 with TRBJ2-1; D is perhaps TRBD2 (6 bases). From germline, CDR1 is LNHDA and CDR2 SQIVND (reference sequence). There are 14 residues in the CDR3. Trimming shortened V by 4 bases and J by 7 bases, and 14 bases separated the two germline ends. In nucleotides, the CDR3 is TGTGCCAGTAGTAGGGCTAGCGAGGCGAATGAGCAGTTCTTC. It specifies CASSRASEANEQFF.

This clonotype was recorded once. The chain joins TRBV4-3 to TRBJ1-4, with 10 nucleotides matching TRBD1. This CDR3 has 18 amino acids. The trim removed 1 base at V and 7 bases at J, leaving 12 bases unmatched. CDR1 and CDR2 from the germline V gene are LGHNA and YSLEER. In DNA, the CDR3 is TGCGCCAGCAGCCAAGGTGCTGAGCGGGGACAGGGGCCTGAAAAACTGTTTTTT. This encodes CASSQGAERGQGPEKLFF.

The V and J genes are TRBV20-1 and TRBJ1-2; 9 bases are a match to TRBD1. The germline CDR1 and CDR2 sequences are DFQATT and SNEGSKA (reference sequence). The trim removed 8 bases at V and 6 bases at J, leaving 13 bases unmatched. The CDR3 has 14 amino acids. The CDR3 spells CSRQGDPMANGYTF. CDR3 in DNA: TGCAGTAGACAGGGGGACCCTATGGCTAATGGCTACACCTTC.

V gene TRBV19 combines with J gene TRBJ1-4, with 9 bases that match TRBD1. CDR3 length: 12 amino acids. Germline V gene data show CDR1 as LNHDA and CDR2 as SQIVND (reference sequence). V was clipped by 8 bases and J by 7 bases; unmatched bases: 2. The CDR3 DNA follows: TGTGCCAGTGGGACAGGGCCTGAAAAACTGTTTTTT. Its translation is CASGTGPEKLFF.

This clonotype was detected only once. The rearrangement joins TRBV7-2 to TRBJ1-2; D is uncertain. Per germline, CDR1 SGHTA and CDR2 FQGNSA. The V and J ends lost 5 bases and 11 bases respectively, with 18 bases between them. The CDR3 has 13 amino acids. The CDR3 DNA reads TGTGCCAGCAGCCACACCAGCCTCTGTGGGTACACCTTC. It is translated as CASSHTSLCGYTF.

The chain employs TRBV2 and TRBJ2-2, with unresolved D. Trimming removed 11 bases from V and 0 bases from J, with 16 bases in between. The CDR3 has 15 amino acids. CDR1 and CDR2 (germline): SNHLY, FYNNEI. The CDR3 nucleotides read TGTGCCGCCAGCGCCGGGCTTGCGAACACCGGGGAGCTGTTTTTT. Translated: CAASAGLANTGELFF.

Turning to this clonotype: A read error may produce the germline difference seen at one junction end. The V gene is TRBV7-2, the J gene TRBJ1-6, with D hard to call. The CDR3 extends over 13 amino acids. CDR1 and CDR2 from the germline V gene are SGHTA and FQGNSA. CDR3 region: CASSLAQPEPYFF. CDR3 nucleotides: TGTGCCAGCAGTCTGGCCCAGCCTGAGCCCTACTTCTTT.

The J gene is TRBJ1-2, the V gene TRBV7-2; unclear D gene. Germline CDR1 reads SGHTA; CDR2 reads FQGNSA. V lost 6 bases, J lost 11 bases, and 28 bases lay in between. The length of the CDR3 is 16 residues. The CDR3 here is CASSFSQYEQWFGYTF. The CDR3 DNA is TGTGCCAGCAGTTTTAGCCAGTACGAGCAGTGGTTCGGGTACACCTTC.

The chain carries TRBV7-8 and TRBJ2-2, with D unresolved. V gave up 3 bases and J gave up 0 bases, with 11 bases separating them. This CDR3 contains 16 residues. The germline CDR1 and CDR2 sequences are SGHVS and FQNEAQ. This CDR3 is CASSLVRLPNTGELFF. As DNA, the CDR3 is TGTGCCAGCAGCTTGGTGCGGTTACCGAACACCGGGGAGCTGTTTTTT.

The V call is TRBV10-3, the J call TRBJ2-5; 9 bases fit TRBD2. The CDR3 has 15 residues. Germline values: CDR1 ENHRY, CDR2 SYGVKD. The V gene end was trimmed by 10 bases and the J gene end by 7 bases; junction bases not matched to a gene: 16. CDR3 in amino acids: CATGQREDLETTQYF. The CDR3 nucleotides are TGTGCCACAGGCCAGCGGGAGGACCTTGAGACGACCCAGTACTTC.

The V call is TRBV10-3, the J call TRBJ2-7; D not certain. The CDR3 covers 15 residues. Per germline, CDR1 ENHRY and CDR2 SYGVKD. Trimming stripped 2 bases from V and 1 base from J, with 12 bases between. CDR3 sequence: CAISEGETCSYEQYF. The CDR3 bases are TGTGCCATCAGTGAGGGGGAAACTTGTTCCTACGAGCAGTACTTC.

The chain links TRBV12-3 or TRBV12-4 to TRBJ2-7, with D possibly matching TRBD2 (7 bases). The V end lost 5 bases, the J end lost 3 bases, and 11 bases lay between the germline ends. This CDR3 spans 13 amino acids. The CDR3 here is CASSVRGGYEQYF. The CDR3 DNA reads as TGTGCCAGCAGTGTTAGGGGGGGCTACGAGCAGTACTTC.

The chain joins TRBV11-2 to TRBJ1-2, with a tentative D call TRBD1 (5 bases). Looked up from germline, CDR1 is SGHAT and CDR2 is FQNNGV. The CDR3 runs to 16 residues. V was cut by 5 bases and J by 4 bases, with 20 bases left in between. CDR3 loop: CASSRTVGRATYGYTF. For the CDR3, the DNA is TGTGCCAGCAGCCGAACCGTCGGCAGGGCTACCTATGGCTACACCTTC.

A word on this clonotype: At one boundary the junction diverges from the germline segment, which might be a read error. This sequence joins TRBV19 and TRBJ1-2; no firm D call. CDR3 length equals 14 residues. Germline loops: CDR1 LNHDA, CDR2 SQIVND (reference sequence). The CDR3 bases are TGTGCCGGTAGTATTCACCAGCCCCTCTATGGCTACACCTTC. Translation gives CAGSIHQPLYGYTF.

The rearrangement joins TRBV10-2 to TRBJ2-5; weak D call: TRBD2 (6 bases). Germline V gene data show CDR1 as WSHSY and CDR2 as SAAADI. Deletions cut 6 bases from V and 5 bases from J, with 13 bases between. This CDR3 region has 13 residues. Here the CDR3 reads CASRVEGSETQYF. The CDR3 DNA sequence: TGCGCCAGCAGGGTGGAGGGTTCGGAGACCCAGTACTTC.